This T cell receptor beta chain emerged from a study of CD8 T cells in ankylosing spondylitis. Findings of the study overall: Reactive arthritis synovial fluid and blood were previously reported to contain some motif variants. Clones tied to disease were said to be significantly enriched in matched ankylosing spondylitis synovial fluid. In peripheral blood, disease-linked CD8+ clones occurred at relatively low frequencies. Eight or nine highly homologous variants formed a TCR beta motif that appeared characteristic of ankylosing spondylitis blood.

As regards this clonotype: Its matching antigen is unknown.

TCRdb reprocessed the 5' RACE reads with MiXCR, giving one entry per CDR3 protein. The repertoire holds 150,000 to 200,000 distinct CDR3 sequences, with approximately 9% as singletons. The CDR3 contains 16 residues. The ends were cut back, 1 base at V and 3 bases at J, with 19 bases in the middle. Germline V lookup: CDR1 DFQATT, CDR2 SNEGSKA (reference sequence). The rearrangement uses TRBV20-1 and TRBJ2-7; D uncertain. Sequencing was carried out using blood, either unsorted or a sorted T cell fraction (not recorded which). This TCR was recovered from a female donor with ankylosing spondylitis or in good health (not recorded which). The CDR3 reads CSARVSWPLGYYEQYF. The CDR3 nucleotides read TGCAGTGCTAGAGTGTCATGGCCCCTTGGATACTACGAGCAGTACTTC.